Below, 27 T cell receptor beta chains from the same sample are listed, as sequenced in a study of cytomegalovirus exposure and HLA in healthy donors. Assay: immunoSEQ multiplex PCR; the TCRdb copy retains only in-frame clones and omits some. The sample lists about 98,000 clones, about 94% occurring once. Material: PBMCs. Source of these receptors: a woman aged 18-35 years in good health and CMV-seronegative.

The chain links TRBV4-1 to TRBJ2-1, with TRBD2 as a possible D gene (7 bases). The ends were cut back, 0 bases at V and 5 bases at J, with 29 bases in the middle. Germline V gene lookup returns CDR1 MGHRA and CDR2 YSYEKL. The CDR3 is 21 amino acids. The CDR3, as DNA: TGCGCCAGCAGCCAAGACCCCCGGGTCCCCGGGGGGCAGGGGTGGGACAATGAGCAGTTCTTC. It codes for CASSQDPRVPGGQGWDNEQFF.

The V gene is TRBV2, the J gene TRBJ1-2; possibly TRBD1 for D (5 bases). Germline V gene sequence: CDR1 SNHLY, CDR2 FYNNEI. Trimming took off 10 bases at V and 0 bases at J, with 18 bases between the two ends. The CDR3 totals 15 residues. This CDR3 reads CATPEGVGSNYGYTF. The CDR3 bases are TGTGCCACCCCCGAAGGGGTGGGATCTAACTATGGCTACACCTTC.

This chain links TRBV10-3 with TRBJ1-4, with D perhaps matching TRBD1 (5 bases). Trimming removed 2 bases at V and 4 bases at J, with 14 bases between. The CDR3 is 16 residues long. The germline V gene has CDR1 ENHRY and CDR2 SYGVKD. CDR3 residues: CAISEGQLNINEKLFF. In DNA form, the CDR3 reads TGTGCCATCAGTGAGGGACAACTTAATATTAATGAAAAACTGTTTTTT.

The gene calls are TRBV10-3 and TRBJ2-5, with 7 bases fitting TRBD1. Germline assignment: CDR1 ENHRY and CDR2 SYGVKD. The V segment lost 0 bases and the J segment 5 bases; nucleotides outside the gene matches: 9. The CDR3 totals 16 residues. The CDR3 DNA follows: TGTGCCATCAGTGAGTCGACAGGGACGGGGACGGAGACCCAGTACTTC. This gives the protein CAISESTGTGTETQYF.

A single count supports this clone. In nucleotides, the CDR3 is TGTGCCATCAGTGAGTCGGGGGGGCACGGAAACACCATATATTTT. It is translated as CAISESGGHGNTIYF. The V call is TRBV10-3, the J call TRBJ1-3, with D possibly matching TRBD1 (6 bases). The CDR3 sequence is 15 residues long. V was shortened by 0 bases and J by 4 bases, with 10 bases between the two germline ends. Germline loops: CDR1 ENHRY, CDR2 SYGVKD.

The chain has TRBV9 and TRBJ2-7; 7 positions agree with TRBD1. CDR3 length equals 14 residues. CDR1 SGDLS and CDR2 YYNGEE come from the germline V gene. V trimming: 4 bases; J trimming: 1 base; junction bases outside the gene matches: 5. The CDR3 nucleotides read TGTGCCAGCAGCCCGAGGGACAGTTCCTACGAGCAGTACTTC. Translation gives CASSPRDSSYEQYF. Full variable domain (missing parts from reference TRBV9 and TRBJ2-7): DSGVTQTPKHLITATGQRVTLRCSPRSGDLSVYWYQQSLDQGLQFLIQYYNGEERAKGNILERFSAQQFPDLHSELNLSSLELGDSALYFCASSPRDSSYEQYFGPGTRLTVT.

This clone was detected a few times. The V and J genes are TRBV7-2 and TRBJ2-2; 11 bases align to TRBD2. The V gene's germline CDR1 is SGHTA and CDR2 FQGNSA. The CDR3 runs 15 residues. J lost 4 bases, V lost 6 bases, and 4 bases had no gene match. CDR3 DNA sequence: TGTGCCAGCAGGGCTAGCGGGGGGAGCACCGGGGAGCTGTTTTTT. This codes for CASRASGGSTGELFF.

The chain carries TRBV6-5 and TRBJ1-2, with D possibly matching TRBD1 (5 bases). CDR1 is MNHEY, CDR2 SVGAGI, per germline. V dropped 6 bases and J dropped 3 bases, with 14 bases sitting between them. CDR3 length: 14 amino acids. The CDR3 region is CASRGGWADYGYTF. In nucleotides, the CDR3 is TGTGCCAGCAGGGGGGGGTGGGCAGACTATGGCTACACCTTC.

The chain recombines TRBV10-3 with TRBJ2-1; D is possibly TRBD2 (7 bases). CDR1 is ENHRY and CDR2 is SYGVKD in the germline V gene. Between the trimmed V and J ends, which lost 0 bases and 7 bases, there was a span of 16 bases. CDR3 length equals 16 residues. The CDR3 coding sequence is TGTGCCATCAGTGAGTCGAACGGGGGGCGATGGAATGAGCAGTTCTTC. Amino acids: CAISESNGGRWNEQFF.

The chain combines TRBV6-5 with TRBJ1-2; TRBD1 might be the D (6 bases). The length of the CDR3 is 13 residues. Trimming took off 4 bases at V and 2 bases at J, with 8 bases between the two ends. CDR1 and CDR2 from the germline V gene are MNHEY and SVGAGI. CDR3 nucleotides: TGTGCCAGCAGTTTGGACAGCAACTATGGCTACACCTTC. This encodes CASSLDSNYGYTF.

The chain uses TRBV7-6 and TRBJ2-1; D perhaps matches TRBD2 (6 bases). This CDR3 spans 14 amino acids. Germline V CDR1 and CDR2: SGHVS, FNYEAQ. Trimming left V 0 bases short and J 4 bases short, with 7 bases between. The CDR3 reads CASSLAGGYNEQFF. CDR3 bases: TGTGCCAGCAGCTTAGCGGGGGGTTACAATGAGCAGTTCTTC.

The V gene is TRBV2, the J gene TRBJ1-2; no clear D gene. In germline, CDR1 is SNHLY, CDR2 FYNNEI. This CDR3 has 12 amino acids. V dropped 7 bases and J dropped 0 bases, with 6 bases sitting between them. CDR3 DNA sequence: TGTGCCAGCATCGGGACTAACTATGGCTACACCTTC. It translates to CASIGTNYGYTF.

This clone was found once. Here the CDR3 reads CAWSFSGGGEQFF. CDR3 DNA: TGTGCCTGGAGTTTTTCTGGCGGGGGGGAGCAGTTCTTC. The chain recombines TRBV30 with TRBJ2-1; 8 nucleotides match TRBD2. Germline CDR1 GTSNPN, CDR2 SVGIG (reference sequence). The CDR3 has 13 residues. J gave up 10 bases and V 2 bases, and 7 bases lay outside the gene matches.

The gene calls are TRBV5-1 and TRBJ1-1, with D hard to call. V was trimmed by 4 bases and J by 0 bases, leaving 7 bases between them. The CDR3 extends over 13 amino acids. Germline lookup yields CDR1 SGHRS and CDR2 YFSETQ. CDR3 region: CASSREVNTEAFF. The CDR3 nucleotides read TGCGCCAGCAGCAGGGAGGTGAACACTGAAGCTTTCTTT.

The chain links TRBV5-4 to TRBJ1-2, with D unclear. V dropped 0 bases and J dropped 8 bases, with 8 bases sitting between them. The CDR3 is 12 amino acids. Germline-derived CDR1 and CDR2 are SGHNT and YYREEE (reference sequence). CDR3 DNA: TGTGCCAGCAGCTTGGGGCCCCAAGGCTACACCTTC. This translates into CASSLGPQGYTF.

The rearrangement links TRBV19 to TRBJ1-1, with D tentatively TRBD1 (5 bases). Deletions cut 3 bases from V and 8 bases from J, with 10 bases between. This CDR3 is 12 amino acids long. Germline assignment: CDR1 LNHDA and CDR2 SQIVND (reference sequence). CDR3 sequence reads: CASSIGTIEAFF. The CDR3 coding sequence is TGTGCCAGTAGTATCGGGACTATAGAAGCTTTCTTT.

This chain uses TRBV7-9 with TRBJ2-3; 7 bases are a match to TRBD2. Germline trimming cut 1 base from V and 6 bases from J; bases unmatched to any gene: 10. The CDR3 totals 16 residues. Germline V CDR1 and CDR2: SEHNR, FQNEAQ (reference sequence). CDR3 DNA sequence: TGTGCCAGCAGCTTAGGGGGGGGGACTCTGGCGGATACGCAGTATTTT. Protein: CASSLGGGTLADTQYF.

This chain joins TRBV7-9 and TRBJ2-5, with D hard to call. The CDR3 is 12 amino acids. Germline assignment: CDR1 SEHNR and CDR2 FQNEAQ (reference sequence). Trimming took off 5 bases at V and 7 bases at J, with 11 bases between the two ends. In DNA, the CDR3 is TGTGCCAGCAGCGAGCTCCTTGGGACCCAGTACTTC. It encodes CASSELLGTQYF.

V usage is TRBV2 and J usage is TRBJ1-1; 9 bases map to TRBD1. Trimming took 6 bases from V and 5 from J; bases not matched to a gene: 7. Germline assignment: CDR1 SNHLY and CDR2 FYNNEI. CDR3 length: 14 residues. The CDR3 sequence: CASRSGTGWTEAFF. CDR3 DNA: TGTGCCAGCAGGAGTGGGACAGGGTGGACTGAAGCTTTCTTT.

The genes are TRBV19 and TRBJ1-2; no clear D. The CDR3 contains 13 residues. The V end lost 10 bases, the J end lost 5 bases, and 17 bases lay between the germline ends. Germline V gives CDR1 LNHDA, CDR2 SQIVND (reference sequence). Here the CDR3 DNA reads TGTGCCATTCAGGAAGCGGGTGATTATGGCTACACCTTC. Protein product: CAIQEAGDYGYTF.

V usage is TRBV10-3 and J usage is TRBJ2-1, with 10 bases matching TRBD2. Losses at the gene ends were 5 bases for V and 6 bases for J; bases not matched to a gene: 7. This CDR3 region has 15 residues. Germline values: CDR1 ENHRY, CDR2 SYGVKD. CDR3 nucleotide sequence: TGTGCCATCAGTATAACTAGCGGGGAAGGCAATGAGCAGTTCTTC. Translation: CAISITSGEGNEQFF.

V usage is TRBV11-3 and J usage is TRBJ2-3; D perhaps matches TRBD2 (7 bases). In germline, CDR1 is SGHNT, CDR2 YENEEA. Trimming shortened V by 9 bases and J by 3 bases, and 10 bases separated the two germline ends. The CDR3 runs to 12 residues. CDR3 DNA: TGTGCCAGTGGGGGGGCGACAGATACGCAGTATTTT. Protein product: CASGGATDTQYF.

This clone was observed once. The V and J genes are TRBV10-3 and TRBJ1-2, with D unclear. This CDR3 has 13 residues. The germline V gene has CDR1 ENHRY and CDR2 SYGVKD. Trimming took off 3 bases at V and 5 bases at J, with 10 bases between the two ends. CDR3 protein: CAISDTADYGYTF. The CDR3, as DNA: TGTGCCATCAGTGATACAGCAGATTATGGCTACACCTTC.

V and J are TRBV5-5 and TRBJ2-7, with a weak D call TRBD2 (7 bases). The CDR3 extends over 14 amino acids. Germline CDR1 SGHKS, CDR2 YYEKEE (reference sequence). V gave up 0 bases and J gave up 5 bases, with 12 bases separating them. The CDR3 here is CASSLAGGIHEQYF. CDR3 DNA: TGTGCCAGCAGCTTGGCGGGGGGCATCCACGAGCAGTACTTC.

This clone was counted a single time. The rearrangement joins TRBV2 to TRBJ1-2, with D possibly being TRBD1 (5 bases). V lost 6 bases and J 4 bases, leaving 15 bases between the germline ends. The CDR3 length is 14 residues. The germline CDR1 and CDR2 sequences are SNHLY and FYNNEI. This CDR3 reads CASRGAGGSYGYTF. The CDR3 DNA is TGTGCCAGCAGGGGCGCGGGGGGATCCTATGGCTACACCTTC. The full variable domain, rest sourced from reference TRBV2 and TRBJ1-2, is EPEVTQTPSHQVTQMGQEVILRCVPISNHLYFYWYRQILGQKVEFLVSFYNNEISEKSEIFDDQFSVERPDGSNFTLKIRSTKLEDSAMYFCASRGAGGSYGYTFGSGTRLTVV.

In DNA, the CDR3 is TGCGCCAGCAGCAAAGCCTCAGGGGAGGGAAACTATGGCTACACCTTC. It encodes CASSKASGEGNYGYTF. J is TRBJ1-2 and V is TRBV5-1; D possibly corresponds to TRBD1 (6 bases). The V gene's germline CDR1 is SGHRS and CDR2 YFSETQ. This CDR3 has 16 residues. Trimming removed 4 bases from V and 2 bases from J, with 18 bases in between. The full variable domain, rest sourced from reference TRBV5-1 and TRBJ1-2, is KAGVTQTPRYLIKTRGQQVTLSCSPISGHRSVSWYQQTPGQGLQFLFEYFSETQRNKGNFPGRFSGRQFSNSRSEMNVSTLELGDSALYLCASSKASGEGNYGYTFGSGTRLTVV.

The J gene is TRBJ1-1, the V gene TRBV5-1; no reliable D call. V gave up 6 bases and J gave up 3 bases, with 12 bases separating them. Germline V gene sequence: CDR1 SGHRS, CDR2 YFSETQ. There are 13 residues in the CDR3. The CDR3, as DNA: TGCGCCAGCACCGTCTCTCGGGACACTGAAGCTTTCTTT. Protein sequence: CASTVSRDTEAFF.